These 18 T cell receptor beta chains were all obtained from the same sample, sequenced in a study of control samples from healthy donors and cancer patients. Sequencing was performed with immunoSEQ multiplex PCR; in TCRdb, only in-frame clones are kept and a portion is missing. This table has about 190,000 clones, roughly nine tenths appearing once. The sample comprised blood. These receptors were obtained from a man aged 30 to 39 in good health.

V is TRBV19 and J is TRBJ2-3, with D unclear. Germline V lookup: CDR1 LNHDA, CDR2 SQIVND (reference sequence). This CDR3 has 15 amino acids. V was pared by 0 bases and J by 5 bases, with 12 bases between. CDR3 in amino acids: CASSIDIQDGDTQYF. The CDR3 bases are TGTGCCAGTAGTATAGATATCCAGGATGGAGATACGCAGTATTTT.

The rearrangement joins TRBV5-1 to TRBJ1-4; weak D call: TRBD1 (5 bases). The CDR3 spans 14 residues. Germline V gene sequence: CDR1 SGHRS, CDR2 YFSETQ. Trimming cost V 4 bases and J 8 bases, with 15 bases left between them. The CDR3 DNA reads as TGCGCCAGCAGCCTCGGGACGGGAAGGGAAAAACTGTTTTTT. It translates to CASSLGTGREKLFF.

The V gene is TRBV18, the J gene TRBJ2-3; no reliable D call. CDR3 length: 15 amino acids. V was cut by 0 bases and J by 0 bases, with 7 bases left in between. The germline V gene has CDR1 KGHSH and CDR2 LQKENI. CDR3 coding DNA: TGTGCCAGCTCACCACCTAGCCTGAGCACAGATACGCAGTATTTT. It specifies CASSPPSLSTDTQYF.

This clone was counted once. This chain connects TRBV3-1 (or the pseudogene TRBV3-2) to TRBJ1-6; D is unresolved. Trimming stripped 2 bases from V and 5 bases from J, with 13 bases between. From germline, CDR1 is LGHDT and CDR2 YNNKEL (reference sequence). The CDR3 spans 16 residues. The CDR3: CASSQHSILNNSPLHF. The DNA of the CDR3 is TGTGCCAGCAGCCAACACTCTATACTAAATAATTCACCCCTCCACTTT.

This chain connects TRBV9 to TRBJ1-2, with 7 bases aligning to TRBD1. This CDR3 has 14 amino acids. Trimming removed 3 bases from V and 8 bases from J; junction bases left unmatched: 10. Germline CDR1 reads SGDLS; CDR2 reads YYNGEE. CDR3 nucleotide sequence: TGTGCCAGCAGCGACGGACAGGCCCGTGGGGGCTACACCTTC. It codes for CASSDGQARGGYTF. Using reference TRBV9 and TRBJ1-2 for the parts outside the CDR3, the full variable domain is DSGVTQTPKHLITATGQRVTLRCSPRSGDLSVYWYQQSLDQGLQFLIQYYNGEERAKGNILERFSAQQFPDLHSELNLSSLELGDSALYFCASSDGQARGGYTFGSGTRLTVV.

The chain is built from TRBV15 and TRBJ1-3, with D unresolved. This CDR3 comprises 16 residues. Deletions cut 0 bases from V and 2 bases from J, with 11 bases between. CDR1 and CDR2 (germline): LNHNV, YYDKDF (reference sequence). The CDR3 coding sequence is TGTGCCACCAGCAGAGAGCAAGCACCTACTGGAAACACCATATATTTT. Its translation: CATSREQAPTGNTIYF.

The CDR3 sequence is CASSKRPIGETQYF. The CDR3 coding sequence is TGTGCCAGCAGCAAAAGGCCGATCGGGGAGACCCAGTACTTC. The chain links TRBV27 to TRBJ2-5, with unresolved D. The CDR3 contains 14 residues. Germline-derived CDR1 and CDR2 are MNHEY and SMNVEV (reference sequence). With 6 bases removed from V and 5 bases from J, the gap between germline ends came to 16 bases.

This sequence joins TRBV10-3 and TRBJ1-1; 8 bases align to TRBD1. The CDR3 contains 13 residues. The J segment lost 4 bases and the V segment lost 4 bases, leaving 2 bases of the junction unmatched. Per the germline V gene, CDR1 is ENHRY and CDR2 is SYGVKD. CDR3 in amino acids: CAISATGGTEAFF. DNA of the CDR3: TGTGCCATCAGTGCTACAGGGGGCACTGAAGCTTTCTTT.

This chain uses TRBV6-5 with TRBJ2-7; the D is unclear. This CDR3 contains 12 residues. V was pared by 2 bases and J by 6 bases, with 8 bases between. Germline assignment: CDR1 MNHEY and CDR2 SVGAGI. DNA of the CDR3: TGTGCCAGCAGTTACATTCCGTTCGAGCAGTACTTC. Protein sequence: CASSYIPFEQYF.

This sequence joins TRBV6-5 and TRBJ2-1; TRBD2 matches 12 bases. The CDR3 runs to 15 residues. Trimming took 7 bases from V and 8 from J; bases not matched to a gene: 9. Germline-derived CDR1 and CDR2 are MNHEY and SVGAGI. The CDR3 DNA is TGTGCCAGCAATCCTAGCGGGGGGGCAGTAGATGAGCAGTTCTTC. Translation gives CASNPSGGAVDEQFF.

This sequence joins TRBV5-4 and TRBJ1-1; the D is unclear. V was cut by 2 bases and J by 3 bases, with 11 bases left in between. Germline V lookup: CDR1 SGHNT, CDR2 YYREEE (reference sequence). This CDR3 contains 14 residues. The chain's CDR3 is CASSFSGIYTEAFF. The CDR3 bases are TGTGCCAGCAGCTTCTCGGGGATCTACACTGAAGCTTTCTTT.

This chain joins TRBV6-5 and TRBJ2-3; D perhaps matches TRBD2 (5 bases). With 0 bases removed from V and 11 bases from J, the gap between germline ends came to 12 bases. This CDR3 has 13 residues. Germline V gene data show CDR1 as MNHEY and CDR2 as SVGAGI. The chain's CDR3 is CASSYSIATRQYF. DNA for the CDR3: TGTGCCAGCAGTTACTCGATAGCGACCCGGCAGTATTTT.

The rearrangement uses TRBV29-1 and TRBJ2-1, with TRBD2 matching over 7 bases. V was clipped by 3 bases and J by 3 bases; unmatched bases: 14. The CDR3 covers 17 residues. Germline V gives CDR1 SQVTM, CDR2 ANQGSEA. The CDR3 bases are TGCAGCGTTGAGAAGCCTAGCGGTCCTCTACTCTACAATGAGCAGTTCTTC. Translated, it gives CSVEKPSGPLLYNEQFF.

The V and J genes are TRBV5-1 and TRBJ1-1; a possible D gene is TRBD1 (6 bases). The CDR3 loop spans 13 amino acids. V was trimmed by 3 bases and J by 6 bases, leaving 12 bases between them. Germline CDR1 SGHRS, CDR2 YFSETQ. CDR3 DNA: TGCGCCAGCAGCTCAGGGGAGACTTCTGAAGCTTTCTTT. Translating it yields CASSSGETSEAFF.

This chain joins TRBV21-1 and TRBJ1-4. TRBV21-1 is given as a pseudogene. The CDR3 runs to 14 residues. DNA of the CDR3: TGTGCCAGCAGGCTATGGACCACCCGTGAAAAACTGTTTTTT. The encoded protein is CASRLWTTREKLFF.

J is TRBJ2-7 and V is TRBV12-3 or TRBV12-4; D is possibly TRBD2 (6 bases). The CDR3 has 12 amino acids. V dropped 6 bases and J dropped 2 bases, with 8 bases sitting between them. Here the CDR3 reads CASSSGPYEQYF. The CDR3 bases are TGTGCCAGCAGCAGCGGGCCCTACGAGCAGTACTTC.

This chain joins TRBV10-2 and TRBJ1-1, with D maybe TRBD1 (5 bases). V lost 8 bases, J lost 8 bases, and 18 bases lay in between. Per the germline V gene, CDR1 is WSHSY and CDR2 is SAAADI. The CDR3 spans 13 residues. Here the CDR3 DNA reads TGCGCCAGCGGCGACAGCGCAAACGAGGAAGCTTTCTTT. Translating it yields CASGDSANEEAFF.

This clone was detected once. The chain joins TRBV29-1 to TRBJ2-1; D perhaps matches TRBD2 (7 bases). The V and J ends lost 8 bases and 6 bases respectively, with 17 bases between them. CDR1 is SQVTM, CDR2 ANQGSEA, per germline. The CDR3 is 13 residues long. CDR3 sequence: CSPRGGVGNEQFF. The CDR3 nucleotides are TGCAGCCCAAGGGGGGGGGTCGGCAATGAGCAGTTCTTC.